This entry features one T cell receptor (beta chain) sequence. The sample holds other DNA sequences that translate to the same CDR3. Germline V lookup: CDR1 SGDLS, CDR2 YYNGEE. V was pared by 4 bases and J by 4 bases, with 6 bases of the junction left unmatched. This CDR3 is built from 15 residues. The data stem from a study of blood T cell repertoires in COVID-19. Profiled with immunoSEQ multiplex PCR; TCRdb holds only in-frame clones, not every one. The sample consists of about 190,000 clones, 80% to 90% of them appearing once. V gene TRBV9 combines with J gene TRBJ2-1; 9 bases are a match to TRBD2. The sequence was obtained from a human donor in a cohort sampled during active COVID-19. The material sequenced was peripheral blood. The CDR3 region is CASSPRLAEYNEQFF. The CDR3 DNA follows: TGTGCCAGCAGCCCGCGACTAGCGGAGTACAATGAGCAGTTCTTC.